These 20 T cell receptor beta chains share one sample of origin, sequenced in a study of T-cell reconstitution after alpha-beta-depleted transplantation in children. The library targeted TCRbeta and was prepared with unique molecular identifiers. Each CDR3 protein gets one entry after TCRdb re-called the PCR reads with MiXCR. The table shows over 200,000 distinct CDR3 sequences, with about 8.4% occurring only once. The material sequenced was PBMCs, mostly from graft donor cells, taken 360 days after TCRalphabeta/CD19-depleted stem cell transplant. The receptors were gathered from a male patient between 2 and 10 years old who had a stem cell transplant for acute myeloid leukemia, so the T cells may come from the graft donor.

This clonotype was counted a few times. This chain links TRBV12-3 or TRBV12-4 with TRBJ2-1; D is unclear. Trimming pared 2 bases from V and 11 bases from J, leaving 10 bases between. The CDR3 has 12 amino acids. CDR3 nucleotides: TGTGCCAGCAGTTTACGCATACACCAGCAGTTCTTC. It encodes CASSLRIHQQFF.

This clonotype has a count of ten or more. DNA for the CDR3: TGTGCCAGCAGAGGACTAGCGGGAGATACAACAGATACGCAGTATTTT. Translation gives CASRGLAGDTTDTQYF. The chain has TRBV6-2 or TRBV6-3 and TRBJ2-3; the match to TRBD2 covers 13 bases. The germline V gene encodes CDR1 MNHEY and CDR2 SVGEGT. The V gene end was trimmed by 6 bases and the J gene end by 3 bases; junction bases not matched to a gene: 6. This CDR3 region has 16 residues.

The genes are TRBV6-1 and TRBJ1-2, with D unclear. This CDR3 contains 16 residues. V gave up 6 bases and J gave up 0 bases, with 17 bases separating them. The germline CDR1 and CDR2 sequences are MNHNS and SASEGT. The CDR3 nucleotides read TGTGCCAGCAGAGATGACCCGGGAAGTCCTAACTATGGCTACACCTTC. Amino acid sequence: CASRDDPGSPNYGYTF.

This clonotype was observed at least ten times. V gene TRBV7-8 combines with J gene TRBJ2-1; D possibly corresponds to TRBD2 (6 bases). There are 16 residues in the CDR3. The germline V gene encodes CDR1 SGHVS and CDR2 FQNEAQ. The germline V and J ends were trimmed by 5 bases and 4 bases, with 18 bases remaining between them. CDR3 residues: CASSGRPGTSYNEQFF. The CDR3, as DNA: TGTGCCAGCAGCGGCCGGCCCGGGACTTCTTACAATGAGCAGTTCTTC.

CDR3 protein: CASSPNPGQGKADTQYF. In nucleotides, the CDR3 is TGTGCCAGCAGCCCAAATCCGGGACAGGGGAAAGCAGATACGCAGTATTTT. The J gene is TRBJ2-3, the V gene TRBV5-5; 10 nucleotides align to TRBD1. V lost 4 bases to trimming and J lost 4 bases; unmatched junction nucleotides: 12. The CDR3 is made up of 17 amino acids. Germline assignment: CDR1 SGHKS and CDR2 YYEKEE (reference sequence).

The chain employs TRBV10-3 and TRBJ2-1, with TRBD1 matching over 11 bases. The CDR3 has 16 amino acids. V dropped 2 bases and J dropped 2; count of bases not matched to a gene: 2. The V gene's germline CDR1 is ENHRY and CDR2 SYGVKD. The DNA for the CDR3 is TGTGCCATCAGTGAGGCGGGACAGGGGGCCTACAATGAGCAGTTCTTC. It encodes CAISEAGQGAYNEQFF.

This clonotype showed up many times. V gene TRBV6-6 combines with J gene TRBJ1-4, with D perhaps matching TRBD1 (5 bases). V lost 6 bases and J 13 bases, leaving 18 bases between the germline ends. The CDR3 loop spans 13 amino acids. Germline V gene data show CDR1 as MNHNY and CDR2 as SVGAGI (reference sequence). The CDR3 sequence is CASSKTQVWGLFF. CDR3 in DNA: TGTGCCAGCAGCAAGACACAGGTTTGGGGACTGTTTTTT.

CDR3 nucleotides: TGTGCCAGCTCAGTAACCGGGAGCTCAGAGACCCAGTACTTC. Translating gives CASSVTGSSETQYF. This sequence joins TRBV18 and TRBJ2-5, with D perhaps matching TRBD2 (6 bases). Trimming stripped 5 bases from V and 4 bases from J, with 14 bases between. CDR1 and CDR2 from the germline V gene are KGHSH and LQKENI. The CDR3 is 14 amino acids.

This clonotype was recorded at least ten times. The chain joins TRBV12-3 or TRBV12-4 to TRBJ2-5, with D unresolved. This CDR3 region has 15 residues. V was shortened by 4 bases and J by 0 bases, with 12 bases between the two germline ends. The CDR3: CASSSRRLYQETQYF. The DNA for the CDR3 is TGTGCCAGCAGTTCACGGCGTTTGTACCAAGAGACCCAGTACTTC.

There are many counts of this clonotype. This chain uses TRBV12-3 or TRBV12-4 with TRBJ1-2; D is ambiguous. The CDR3 has 14 residues. V shed 7 bases and J shed 4 bases, with 16 bases lying between them. Here the CDR3 DNA reads TGTGCCAGCACCAACCTTGGGTGGGCCTATGGCTACACCTTC. Protein: CASTNLGWAYGYTF.

The chain has TRBV5-1 and TRBJ2-2; perhaps TRBD2 as D (5 bases). Trimming took off 0 bases at V and 3 bases at J, with 9 bases between the two ends. Looked up from germline, CDR1 is SGHRS and CDR2 is YFSETQ. The CDR3 runs 15 residues. The CDR3 region is CASSLGSGDTGELFF. The CDR3 region has the DNA TGCGCCAGCAGCTTGGGCTCCGGGGACACCGGGGAGCTGTTTTTT. Variable domain in full (rest from reference TRBV5-1 and TRBJ2-2): KAGVTQTPRYLIKTRGQQVTLSCSPISGHRSVSWYQQTPGQGLQFLFEYFSETQRNKGNFPGRFSGRQFSNSRSEMNVSTLELGDSALYLCASSLGSGDTGELFFGEGSRLTVL.

Notes on this clonotype: Possible read error: a much larger clone is one base away. The chain has TRBV5-1 and TRBJ2-3, with a possible D match to TRBD1 (6 bases). The germline CDR1 and CDR2 sequences are SGHRS and YFSETQ. With 0 bases removed from V and 13 bases from J, the gap between germline ends came to 15 bases. This CDR3 is 13 amino acids long. The CDR3 nucleotides are TGCGCCAGCAGCTTGGCCTCAGGGGTGACGAAGTATTTT. Its protein product is CASSLASGVTKYF.

V gene TRBV4-2 combines with J gene TRBJ2-5; 15 positions match TRBD2. Trimming cost V 4 bases and J 4 bases; bases outside gene matches: 1. Germline-derived CDR1 and CDR2 are LGHNA and YNFKEQ. This CDR3 has 15 amino acids. The CDR3 region has the DNA TGTGCCAGCAGCCGGGGACTAGCGGGAGGAGAGACCCAGTACTTC. Its protein product is CASSRGLAGGETQYF.

This clonotype has only a few counts. The J gene is TRBJ2-7, the V gene TRBV2; no firm D call. CDR3 size: 17 residues. The germline V and J ends were trimmed by 4 bases and 6 bases, with 25 bases remaining between them. Looked up from germline, CDR1 is SNHLY and CDR2 is FYNNEI. The chain's CDR3 is CASSVAGILFGSPEQYV. In DNA form, the CDR3 reads TGTGCCAGCAGTGTCGCAGGAATACTCTTTGGTTCCCCCGAGCAGTACGTC.

This clonotype was seen only a few times. The chain recombines TRBV28 with TRBJ2-3; D gene uncertain. Germline V gene lookup returns CDR1 MDHEN and CDR2 SYDVKM. The CDR3 totals 14 residues. Trimming removed 4 bases from V and 0 bases from J, with 8 bases in between. In DNA, the CDR3 is TGTGCCAGCAGTTCGGTAGTAAGCACAGATACGCAGTATTTT. As protein: CASSSVVSTDTQYF.

The gene calls are TRBV7-8 and TRBJ2-3; D gene uncertain. There are 17 residues in the CDR3. Germline assignment: CDR1 SGHVS and CDR2 FQNEAQ. V lost 2 bases, J lost 1 base, and 16 bases lay in between. The CDR3 DNA reads as TGTGCCAGCAGCTTACCCAGAAGCTTGCGAGGCACAGATACGCAGTATTTT. Encoded protein: CASSLPRSLRGTDTQYF.

The V call is TRBV20-1, the J call TRBJ1-2, with 9 bases fitting TRBD1. There are 14 residues in the CDR3. V shed 4 bases and J 8 bases; nucleotides not matched to a gene: 11. Germline CDR1 and CDR2: DFQATT and SNEGSKA (reference sequence). Written as DNA, the CDR3 is TGCAGTGCTACGGACAGGGGAACGATTAGCGGCTACACCTTC. Protein sequence: CSATDRGTISGYTF.

This clonotype appeared many times. The chain carries TRBV4-3 and TRBJ2-3, with a weak D call TRBD1 (6 bases). CDR3 length: 17 amino acids. CDR1 and CDR2 from the germline V gene are LGHNA and YSLEER. V gave up 0 bases and J gave up 1 base, with 14 bases separating them. The CDR3, as DNA: TGCGCCAGCAGCCAAGAGGTGGGGGCAGGTCGCACAGATACGCAGTATTTT. Protein sequence: CASSQEVGAGRTDTQYF.

The chain has TRBV28 and TRBJ1-4; D call uncertain. The CDR3 runs 15 residues. V was pared by 5 bases and J by 0 bases, with 10 bases between. CDR1 MDHEN and CDR2 SYDVKM come from the germline V gene. The CDR3 loop is CASSPYAATNEKLFF. The CDR3 DNA is TGTGCCAGCAGTCCCTACGCTGCAACTAATGAAAAACTGTTTTTT.

The table lists this clonotype with many counts. V and J are TRBV6-5 and TRBJ1-2, with a tentative D call TRBD1 (5 bases). Germline V lookup: CDR1 MNHEY, CDR2 SVGAGI. The V gene lost 7 bases and the J gene lost 7 bases, with 16 bases spanning the gap. The CDR3 runs to 13 residues. DNA of the CDR3: TGTGCCAGCACCTATCGGCAGGGCGGTGGCTACACCTTC. Encoded protein: CASTYRQGGGYTF.